The 15 T cell receptor beta chains below come from one sample, sequenced in a study of blood T cell repertoires in COVID-19. The repertoire was sequenced with immunoSEQ multiplex PCR; TCRdb's copy has only in-frame clones and lacks some. The profile covers roughly 100,000 clones, with over 75% appearing a single time and around 6.2% taken by the ten largest. The sequenced sample was peripheral blood. The source of these receptors is a human donor in a cohort sampled during active COVID-19.

V gene TRBV9 combines with J gene TRBJ2-3; perhaps TRBD2 as D (5 bases). The V gene lost 3 bases and the J gene lost 2 bases, with 16 bases spanning the gap. Germline CDR1 SGDLS, CDR2 YYNGEE. The CDR3 totals 16 residues. The chain's CDR3 is CASSAQSGVDTDTQYF. CDR3 nucleotides: TGTGCCAGCAGCGCCCAAAGCGGAGTAGACACAGATACGCAGTATTTT.

The chain recombines TRBV6-5 with TRBJ2-7; D possibly corresponds to TRBD2 (5 bases). Trimming pared 6 bases from V and 5 bases from J, leaving 17 bases between. The CDR3 has 14 amino acids. Germline V lookup: CDR1 MNHEY, CDR2 SVGAGI. The CDR3 sequence: CASSQIRGSDEQYF. Written as DNA, the CDR3 is TGTGCCAGCAGCCAAATACGGGGAAGCGACGAGCAGTACTTC.

The chain uses TRBV19 and TRBJ2-2, with 12 bases lining up with TRBD2. The trim removed 4 bases at V and 6 bases at J, leaving 0 bases unmatched. The germline V gene encodes CDR1 LNHDA and CDR2 SQIVND (reference sequence). The CDR3 consists of 14 residues. CDR3 bases: TGTGCCAGTAGTACTAGCGGGGGGGCCGGGGAGCTGTTTTTT. Translated, it gives CASSTSGGAGELFF.

A note on this clone: A junction boundary mismatches the germline segment, possibly from a read error. This chain joins TRBV28 and TRBJ2-7; 16 bases line up with TRBD2. CDR1 and CDR2 from the germline V gene are MDHEN and SYDVKM. CDR3 length: 14 amino acids. CDR3 coding DNA: TGTGCCAGCAGTTTCCGAGAGGGACTAGCGGGGGGGAATTTC. The encoded protein is CASSFREGLAGGNF.

V and J are TRBV5-8 and TRBJ2-2; 7 bases line up with TRBD1. The V and J ends lost 5 bases and 6 bases, in that order; junction bases with no gene match: 7. CDR1 and CDR2 from the germline V gene are SGHTS and YDEGEE. The CDR3 extends over 14 amino acids. CDR3: CASSLGQEAGELFF. The CDR3 DNA reads as TGTGCCAGCAGTTTAGGACAGGAGGCCGGGGAGCTGTTTTTT.

This clone turned up a few times. The rearrangement links TRBV2 to TRBJ1-1; 7 nucleotides agree with TRBD1. CDR1 SNHLY and CDR2 FYNNEI come from the germline V gene. V lost 5 bases and J lost 0; bases outside the gene matches: 12. The CDR3 runs to 17 residues. CDR3 residues: CASSKNPPQGMNTEAFF. CDR3 coding DNA: TGTGCCAGCAGTAAAAATCCCCCACAGGGGATGAACACTGAAGCTTTCTTT.

V usage is TRBV5-1 and J usage is TRBJ1-1; no clear D gene. In germline, CDR1 is SGHRS, CDR2 YFSETQ. There are 15 residues in the CDR3. The germline V and J ends were trimmed by 1 base and 5 bases, with 15 bases remaining between them. This chain's CDR3 is CASSLYSPGATEAFF. The CDR3 DNA is TGCGCCAGCAGCTTGTATTCTCCGGGTGCGACTGAAGCTTTCTTT.

This rearrangement joins TRBV18 to TRBJ2-7, with TRBD2 as a possible D gene (5 bases). The CDR3 has 14 amino acids. Per germline, CDR1 KGHSH and CDR2 LQKENI. Trimming took off 3 bases at V and 0 bases at J, with 9 bases between the two ends. The CDR3 DNA follows: TGTGCCAGCTCACCGGTAGGGAGCTCCTACGAGCAGTACTTC. Translated: CASSPVGSSYEQYF. The variable domain in full, with the rest retrieved from reference TRBV18 and TRBJ2-7, is NAGVMQNPRHLVRRRGQEARLRCSPMKGHSHVYWYRQLPEEGLKFMVYLQKENIIDESGMPKERFSAEFPKEGPSILRIQQVVRGDSAAYFCASSPVGSSYEQYFGPGTRLTVT.

As DNA, the CDR3 is TGTGCCAGCAGTTTCTTTCCGGGACAGCAAGAGACCCAGTACTTC. Translating gives CASSFFPGQQETQYF. V gene TRBV27 combines with J gene TRBJ2-5, with 7 bases matching TRBD1. This CDR3 is built from 15 residues. V gave up 3 bases and J gave up 2 bases; unmatched junction bases: 6. Germline CDR1 reads MNHEY; CDR2 reads SMNVEV (reference sequence).

This clone occurred a few times. The chain has TRBV2 and TRBJ1-5; D is undetermined. From germline, CDR1 is SNHLY and CDR2 FYNNEI. V dropped 6 bases and J dropped 4 bases, with 7 bases sitting between them. The CDR3 covers 12 residues. The CDR3 loop is CASREPNQPQHF. The CDR3 bases are TGTGCCAGCAGGGAACCTAATCAGCCCCAGCATTTT. Drawing the rest from reference TRBV2 and TRBJ1-5, the complete variable domain is EPEVTQTPSHQVTQMGQEVILRCVPISNHLYFYWYRQILGQKVEFLVSFYNNEISEKSEIFDDQFSVERPDGSNFTLKIRSTKLEDSAMYFCASREPNQPQHFGDGTRLSIL.

The V and J genes are TRBV9 and TRBJ1-1; tentative D call: TRBD1 (6 bases). The germline V gene has CDR1 SGDLS and CDR2 YYNGEE. V was pared by 4 bases and J by 0 bases, with 13 bases between. The CDR3 runs to 15 residues. In nucleotides, the CDR3 is TGTGCCAGCAGCCCCCCGGGGGGCTTGAACACTGAAGCTTTCTTT. It specifies CASSPPGGLNTEAFF. The full variable domain, rest sourced from reference TRBV9 and TRBJ1-1, is DSGVTQTPKHLITATGQRVTLRCSPRSGDLSVYWYQQSLDQGLQFLIQYYNGEERAKGNILERFSAQQFPDLHSELNLSSLELGDSALYFCASSPPGGLNTEAFFGQGTRLTVV.

This CDR3 is CASSSRDTEPYTF. CDR3 nucleotides: TGTGCCAGCAGTTCCAGGGACACGGAGCCCTACACCTTC. The V gene is TRBV28, the J gene TRBJ1-2; a possible D gene is TRBD1 (6 bases). Germline V gene data show CDR1 as MDHEN and CDR2 as SYDVKM. The CDR3 contains 13 residues. V lost 4 bases to trimming and J lost 10 bases, with 16 bases between them.

The chain employs TRBV3-1 (or the pseudogene TRBV3-2) and TRBJ2-3; a possible D gene is TRBD2 (6 bases). From germline, CDR1 is LGHDT and CDR2 YNNKEL (reference sequence). The germline V and J ends were trimmed by 1 base and 8 bases, with 7 bases remaining between them. This CDR3 has 12 amino acids. This chain's CDR3 is CASSQVGGTQYF. For the CDR3, the DNA is TGTGCCAGCAGCCAAGTCGGGGGTACGCAGTATTTT.

The DNA of the CDR3 is TGTGCCAGCAGCTTGGGGCGTCCAGGGGCGGGTAGCACTGAAGCTTTCTTT. This codes for CASSLGRPGAGSTEAFF. The chain is built from TRBV5-5 and TRBJ1-1; D perhaps matches TRBD1 (6 bases). Germline V gene data show CDR1 as SGHKS and CDR2 as YYEKEE (reference sequence). Trimming left V 0 bases short and J 4 bases short, with 19 bases between. CDR3 size: 17 residues.

The chain joins TRBV5-1 to TRBJ2-7, with D perhaps matching TRBD2 (6 bases). V shed 1 base and J shed 4 bases, with 15 bases lying between them. This CDR3 has 15 residues. Germline V CDR1 and CDR2: SGHRS, YFSETQ. Here the CDR3 reads CASSLLAGKGYEQYF. The CDR3 DNA is TGCGCCAGCAGCTTGCTCGCGGGGAAAGGGTACGAGCAGTACTTC.